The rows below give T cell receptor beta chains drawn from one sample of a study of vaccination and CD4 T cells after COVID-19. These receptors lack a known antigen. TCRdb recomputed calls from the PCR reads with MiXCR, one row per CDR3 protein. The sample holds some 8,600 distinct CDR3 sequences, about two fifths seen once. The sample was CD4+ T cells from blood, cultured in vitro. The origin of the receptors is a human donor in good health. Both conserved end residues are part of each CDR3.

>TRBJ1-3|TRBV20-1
CSASWTVGNTIYF
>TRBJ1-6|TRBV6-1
CASSEVLGAGKGGSPLHF
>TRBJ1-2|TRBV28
CASSISAGGYTF
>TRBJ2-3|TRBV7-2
CASSLQGDTQYF
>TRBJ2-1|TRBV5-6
CASSSGVGDEQFF
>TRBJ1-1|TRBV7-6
CASSPSDGGGRAFF
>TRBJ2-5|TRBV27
CARGQVDRGKEETQYF
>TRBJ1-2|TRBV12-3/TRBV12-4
CASSSTSRGGAYYGYTF
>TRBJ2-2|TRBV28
CASSQLAAPNTGELFF
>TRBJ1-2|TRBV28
CASRRDNGANYGYTF
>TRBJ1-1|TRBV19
CASSIKGDTEAFF
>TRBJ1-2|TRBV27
CASSRIYDGAPAGYSF